These T cell receptor beta chains were read from a single sample in a study of cytomegalovirus exposure and HLA in healthy donors. This table comes from immunoSEQ multiplex PCR, and its TCRdb copy is limited to in-frame clones, with some not included. The sample has roughly 140,000 clones, around 82% seen once. Input material: PBMCs. These receptors all stem from a woman aged 18-35 years in good health and CMV-seropositive. CDR3s include the opening cysteine and the closing phenylalanine or tryptophan. D genes are given only for firm matches. Part of the rows lack a size; the others show once, few, many or a class for expanded clones.

j_call d_call clone_size cdr3_length v_call cdr3_nt cdr3_aa
TRBJ2-3 - few 16 TRBV12-2 TGTGCAAGTCGCCTGATGACAGTAGCTAGCACAGATACGCAGTATTTT CASRLMTVASTDTQYF
TRBJ2-7 TRBD1 - 16 TRBV18 TGTGCCAGCTCACCATCCGGGACAGGGGTCGCCTACGAGCAGTACTTC CASSPSGTGVAYEQYF
TRBJ2-3 TRBD2 - 16 TRBV19 TGTGCCAGTAGGAGGGGACTAGCGGGTCTCACAGATACGCAGTATTTT CASRRGLAGLTDTQYF
TRBJ1-5 TRBD1 - 16 TRBV12-5 TGTGCTAGTGGGACGACGGGACAGTCCCGCAATCAGCCCCAGCATTTT CASGTTGQSRNQPQHF
TRBJ2-3 - once 15 TRBV7-8 TGTGCCAGCAGCTTAGCACAGACCTCCACAGATACGCAGTATTTT CASSLAQTSTDTQYF
TRBJ1-3 - - 15 TRBV19 TGTGCCAGTAGTGTTGACAGGTTCTCTGGAAACACCATATATTTT CASSVDRFSGNTIYF
TRBJ2-7 TRBD1 - 16 TRBV10-2 TGCGCCAGCAGTTCTCCCGACAGGGGGATGTCCTACGAGCAGTACTTC CASSSPDRGMSYEQYF
TRBJ1-1 TRBD1 - 16 TRBV11-2 TGTGCCAGCAGCTTAGAGCGGACAGGTTTGAACACTGAAGCTTTCTTT CASSLERTGLNTEAFF
TRBJ1-2 - - 10 TRBV6-6 TGTGCCAGCAGCTCCTATGGCTACACCTTC CASSSYGYTF
TRBJ2-7 - - 13 TRBV27 TGTGCCAGCAGTCCAGGGCCAACCTACGAGCAGTACTTC CASSPGPTYEQYF
TRBJ1-5 TRBD1 - 12 TRBV28 TGTGCCAGCAGTTCACAGGGGCAGCCCCAGCATTTT CASSSQGQPQHF
TRBJ2-2 - - 14 TRBV4-3 TGCGCCAGCAGCCAAGATCCGCAGGCTGGGGAGCTGTTTTTT CASSQDPQAGELFF
TRBJ1-6 - - 15 TRBV30 TGTGCCTGGAGGCCAAGCGGGACTACTAATTCACCCCTCCACTTT CAWRPSGTTNSPLHF
TRBJ1-6 - few 15 TRBV5-6 TGTGCCAGCAGCGCTACCGGGGGCTATAATTCACCCCTCCACTTT CASSATGGYNSPLHF
TRBJ1-2 TRBD1 - 12 TRBV29-1 TGCAGCACCAGGGACAGCGGACTAGGCTACACCTTC CSTRDSGLGYTF
TRBJ1-6 - - 21 TRBV2 TGTGCCAGCAGATACAGGACAGAGCTATCGAGCCAAGGCGAATATAATTCACCCCTCCACTTT CASRYRTELSSQGEYNSPLHF
TRBJ2-1 - few 13 TRBV4-1 TGCGCCAGCAGCCAAGTAGTATACAATGAGCAGTTCTTC CASSQVVYNEQFF
TRBJ2-7 TRBD1 - 14 TRBV7-2 TGTGCCAGCAGCGCGCGGACAGGATCCTACGAGCAGTACTTC CASSARTGSYEQYF
TRBJ2-1 - - 13 TRBV11-2 TGTGCCAGCAGCCCTAACGGGTACAATGAGCAGTTCTTC CASSPNGYNEQFF
TRBJ2-5 TRBD2 - 15 TRBV10-2 TGCGCCAGCAGGCTAGCGGGGGCCCCTCAAGAGACCCAGTACTTC CASRLAGAPQETQYF
TRBJ1-2 TRBD1 - 14 TRBV5-1 TGCGCCAGCAGCACGGGACAGAATAACTATGGCTACACCTTC CASSTGQNNYGYTF
TRBJ2-6 - few 14 TRBV27 TGTGCCAGCAGTAGTAGCTCTGGGGCCAACGTCCTGACTTTC CASSSSSGANVLTF
TRBJ2-1 - - 15 TRBV7-2 TGTGCCAGCAGTTTGCACCACAGTGTAATTTCTGTCTCGTTCTTC CASSLHHSVISVSFF
TRBJ1-1 - - 15 TRBV27 TGTGCCAGCAGTTTATCGATGGCCCCTAACACTGAAGCTTTCTTT CASSLSMAPNTEAFF
TRBJ1-2 - - 15 TRBV14 TGTGCCAGCAGCCAAGATTTCTGGGCAAACTATGGCTACACCTTC CASSQDFWANYGYTF
TRBJ2-3 - - 16 TRBV5-1 TGCGCCAGCAGCTTGGTGAAAAGCGCGGGCACAGATACGCAGTATTTT CASSLVKSAGTDTQYF
TRBJ2-2 - once 19 TRBV7-6 TGTGCCAGCAGCTTTCGATGGAGGGGGGGCGATAGGTACACCGGGGAGCTGTTTTTT CASSFRWRGGDRYTGELFF
TRBJ1-5 TRBD1 - 16 TRBV6-5 TGTGCCAGCAGTTACTCGAACAGGGGCGGCAATCAGCCCCAGCATTTT CASSYSNRGGNQPQHF
TRBJ1-2 - - 13 TRBV10-2 TGCGCCAGCAGTGAGTCGAGGGCGTCGGGCTACACCTTC CASSESRASGYTF